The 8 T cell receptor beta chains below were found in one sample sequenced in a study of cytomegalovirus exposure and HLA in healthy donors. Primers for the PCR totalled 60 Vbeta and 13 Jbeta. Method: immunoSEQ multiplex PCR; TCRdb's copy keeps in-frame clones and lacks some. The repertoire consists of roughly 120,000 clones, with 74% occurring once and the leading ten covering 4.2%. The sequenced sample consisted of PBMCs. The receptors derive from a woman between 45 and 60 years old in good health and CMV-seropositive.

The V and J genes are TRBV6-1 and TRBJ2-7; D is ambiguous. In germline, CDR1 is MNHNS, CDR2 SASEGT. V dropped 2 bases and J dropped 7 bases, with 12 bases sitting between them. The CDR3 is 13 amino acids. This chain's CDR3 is CASSEQVWVEQYF. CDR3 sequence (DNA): TGTGCCAGCAGTGAACAGGTTTGGGTGGAGCAGTACTTC.

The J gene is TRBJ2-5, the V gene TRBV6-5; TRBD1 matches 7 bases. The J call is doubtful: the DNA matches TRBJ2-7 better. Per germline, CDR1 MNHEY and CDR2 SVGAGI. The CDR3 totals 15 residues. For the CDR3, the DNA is TGTGCCAGCAGCGAAACCGAGGCAGGGGGCTACGAGCAGTACTTC. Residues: CASSETEAGGYEQYF.

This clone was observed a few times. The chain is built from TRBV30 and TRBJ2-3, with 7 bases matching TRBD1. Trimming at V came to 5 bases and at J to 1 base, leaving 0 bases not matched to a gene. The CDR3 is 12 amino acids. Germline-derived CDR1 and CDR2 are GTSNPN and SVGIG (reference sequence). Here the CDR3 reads CAWGTGTDTQYF. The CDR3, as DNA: TGTGCCTGGGGGACAGGCACAGATACGCAGTATTTT.

The DNA of the CDR3 is TGTGCCACCGCGCGGGGACAGACCTACGAGCAGTACTTC. Translating it yields CATARGQTYEQYF. The chain joins TRBV19 to TRBJ2-7, with a weak D call TRBD1 (7 bases). Germline loops: CDR1 LNHDA, CDR2 SQIVND (reference sequence). This CDR3 is 13 amino acids long. Trimming took off 10 bases at V and 2 bases at J, with 15 bases between the two ends.

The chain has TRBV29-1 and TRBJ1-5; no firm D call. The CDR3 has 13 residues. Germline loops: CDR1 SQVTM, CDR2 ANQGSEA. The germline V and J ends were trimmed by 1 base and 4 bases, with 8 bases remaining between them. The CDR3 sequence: CSVEVAPNQPQHF. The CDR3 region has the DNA TGCAGCGTTGAAGTAGCTCCTAATCAGCCCCAGCATTTT.

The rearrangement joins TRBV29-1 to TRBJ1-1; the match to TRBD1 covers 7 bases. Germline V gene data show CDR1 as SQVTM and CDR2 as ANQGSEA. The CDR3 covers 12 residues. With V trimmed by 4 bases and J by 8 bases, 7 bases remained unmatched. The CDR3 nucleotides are TGCAGCGTTGGCTTCAGGGACAGAGAAGCTTTCTTT. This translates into CSVGFRDREAFF. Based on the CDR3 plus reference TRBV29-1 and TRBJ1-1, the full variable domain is SAVISQKPSRDICQRGTSLTIQCQVDSQVTMMFWYRQQPGQSLTLIATANQGSEATYESGFVIDKFPISRPNLTFSTLTVSNMSPEDSSIYLCSVGFRDREAFFGQGTRLTVV.

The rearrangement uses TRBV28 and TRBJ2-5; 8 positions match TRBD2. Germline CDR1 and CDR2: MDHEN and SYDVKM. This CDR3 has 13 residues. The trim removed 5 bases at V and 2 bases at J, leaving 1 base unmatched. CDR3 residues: CASSPGGQETQYF. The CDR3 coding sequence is TGTGCCAGCAGTCCGGGGGGGCAAGAGACCCAGTACTTC.

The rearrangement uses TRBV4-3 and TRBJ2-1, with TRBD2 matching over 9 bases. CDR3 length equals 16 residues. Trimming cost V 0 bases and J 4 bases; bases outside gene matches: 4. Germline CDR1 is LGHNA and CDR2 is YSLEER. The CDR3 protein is CASSQEWLAGYNEQFF. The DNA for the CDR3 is TGCGCCAGCAGCCAAGAGTGGCTAGCGGGGTACAATGAGCAGTTCTTC.